This T cell receptor (beta chain) came from a study of blood T cells in healthy people across ages. Study background: About one barcoded TCR beta cDNA was captured per two T cells. Regarding the study as a whole: Compared with aged donors, long-lived donors showed fewer expanded clones, suggesting selection. Unknown CMV status may confound age-related changes in expanded clones.

Using a J-beta primer mix together with a sample-barcoded 5' primer, a second PCR was run for roughly 7 to 12 cycles. MiXCR, applied by TCRdb to the 5' RACE reads, yields one record per CDR3 protein. The data show 910,000 or so distinct CDR3 sequences, roughly 50% seen once. In regard to this clonotype: Its antigen is undetermined.

Between the trimmed V and J ends, which lost 1 base and 6 bases, there was a span of 11 bases. CDR3 length equals 14 residues. Germline CDR1 is SGHTA and CDR2 is FQGNSA. Extraction yielded at least 5 micrograms of total RNA per sample. Material: blood. The chain employs TRBV7-2 and TRBJ2-3, with a weak D call TRBD1 (6 bases). The sequence was collected from an older woman in good health. CDR3 region: CASSLVTGSDTQYF. The DNA for the CDR3 is TGTGCCAGCAGCTTAGTAACAGGGTCGGATACGCAGTATTTT.